This T cell receptor beta chain was recorded in a study of CD8+ T cells in alopecia areata. The CDR3 is 14 amino acids. Germline V gene data show CDR1 as WSHSY and CDR2 as SAAADI. Trimming cost V 6 bases and J 0 bases, with 11 bases left between them. Investigators isolated RNA and reverse transcribed it into cDNA to act as the sequencing template. Sequenced by immunoSEQ multiplex PCR; TCRdb stores in-frame clones only, minus some. The table shows a few hundred thousand clones, with approximately 38% occurring only once. Treatment specified: oral pan-JAK inhibitor, 5-10 mg twice daily. The specimen comprised CD4+ T cells sorted from blood, sampled between weeks 30 and 35, from a patient treated with tofacitinib. The gene calls are TRBV10-2 and TRBJ2-5; D remains unclear. The sequence came from a human donor with alopecia areata. CDR3 in amino acids: CASSWSQYQETQYF. The CDR3 region has the DNA TGCGCCAGCAGCTGGAGTCAGTACCAAGAGACCCAGTACTTC.